This TCR beta chain stems from a study of T cell responses to AZD1222 COVID-19 vaccine (dated by TCRdb to 2020 to 2022). Background for the entire study: A total of under 250 trial participants underwent TCR sequencing, of whom 200 to 220 had received two doses of AZD1222 and some 25 had received two doses of the MenACWY control vaccine. Trial participants were enrolled by age into 18-55, 56-69 and 70-plus year subgroups, with about 150, 27 and 61 TCR-sequenced participants respectively. Overall study results and their limits: Because no day 14 peak-response samples were available, the repertoires could be characterized only after the peak T cell response. Participants were mostly white British, with more females than males. The authors suggested clonal diversity may have been underestimated. Conclusions about previously exposed vaccinees are limited because only six or seven AZD1222 recipients were SARS-CoV-2 seropositive at baseline. Reportedly, close to half of the unique spike-specific TCRs recognized epitopes lying outside the regions that are mutated in the B.1.351 and B.1.1.7 variants. The whole spike protein was spanned by vaccine-associated CD4 TCRs, and dominant responses were seen in regions 160-218 and 743-854. Spike-specific TCR breadth and depth rose significantly after two AZD1222 doses compared with day 0 and with MenACWY recipients. In the small 56-69-year group, the increase in depth fell short of significance, most likely because of low power.

Reading the label with the study, this specimen's time point is: about 28 days (+/-7) after the second vaccine dose. Because spike-specific TCR depth and breadth did not differ between the two schedules, AZD1222 recipients who got a second dose at roughly 4 weeks were pooled with those who got a second dose at roughly 12 weeks. The vaccinee samples were drawn from two UK trials, COV001 and COV002, one of which was a single-blind randomized controlled phase 2/3 trial testing AZD1222 (ChAdOx1 nCoV-19) in healthy adults. Trial participant PBMC samples were collected at day 0 and day 28 after the second dose for TCRbeta chain sequencing. CDR1 and CDR2, per the germline V gene, are SGHRS and YFSETQ. The germline V end is reduced by 4 bases and the J end by 8 bases; junction bases left unmatched: 6. Measured from the cysteine to the phenylalanine, the CDR3 is 14 residues long. The retained sequence is limited to the CDR3, 42 bases, with the frame set at the first base.

A remark on this clone: Its antigen remains undetermined. No much larger clonotype is one base removed from it; base qualities were not supplied.

The CDR3 regions of human TCRbeta chains were analyzed by immunosequencing. The study's processing was this. TCRs in the repertoires were compared against a reference library of SARS-CoV-2-specific TCRs that had been generated with the MIRA antigen-specificity platform. Breadth was defined as the fraction of unique TCRs that were SARS-CoV-2-associated. Depth was defined as the fraction of total T cells that were SARS-CoV-2-associated. Using the MIRA data, every spike-specific TCR was mapped to the spike region that the TCR reacted to and assigned to either a CD4 or a CD8 class. Log10-transformed breadth and depth values were compared by one-way ANOVA with Sidak's multiple comparisons tests. TCRdb holds this immuneACCESS table with in-frame rearrangements only. Some clones are missing; in checked studies, unresolved V genes explain under half, and the rest has no known cause. The V and J calls and clone size were taken over from that table, and D and trimming were inferred from the DNA. The sample includes roughly 150,000 clones, with approximately 94% observed a single time. Jointly, the top ten make up roughly 5.5% of the sample.

Sample: peripheral blood, taken 28 days after the second AZD1222 dose. The V gene is TRBV5-1 and the J gene is TRBJ1-4, with 9 middle bases fitting TRBD1. This sequence originates from an adult who received the AZD1222 COVID-19 vaccine. The CDR3 protein is CASSRDRAREKLFF. The DNA is as follows: TGCGCCAGCAGCAGGGACAGGGCTAGGGAAAAACTGTTTTTT. Where the CDR3 stops, the reference TRBV5-1 and TRBJ1-4 genes take over; the full variable domain is KAGVTQTPRYLIKTRGQQVTLSCSPISGHRSVSWYQQTPGQGLQFLFEYFSETQRNKGNFPGRFSGRQFSNSRSEMNVSTLELGDSALYLCASSRDRAREKLFFGSGTQLSVL.